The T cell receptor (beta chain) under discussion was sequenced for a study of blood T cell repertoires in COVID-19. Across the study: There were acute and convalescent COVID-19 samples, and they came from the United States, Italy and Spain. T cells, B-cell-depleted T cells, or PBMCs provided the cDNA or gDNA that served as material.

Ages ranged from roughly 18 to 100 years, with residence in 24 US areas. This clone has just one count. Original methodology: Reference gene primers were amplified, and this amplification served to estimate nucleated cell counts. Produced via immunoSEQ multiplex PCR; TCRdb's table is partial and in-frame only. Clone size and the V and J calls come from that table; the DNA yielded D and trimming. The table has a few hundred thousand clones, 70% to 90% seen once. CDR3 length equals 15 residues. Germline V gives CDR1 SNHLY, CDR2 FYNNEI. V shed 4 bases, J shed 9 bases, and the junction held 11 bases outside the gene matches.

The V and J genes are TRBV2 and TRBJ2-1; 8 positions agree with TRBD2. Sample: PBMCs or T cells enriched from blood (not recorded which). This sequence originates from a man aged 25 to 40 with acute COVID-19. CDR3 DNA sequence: TGTGCCAGCAGTGCGTCGGGGGGGGCGGGTCCTGAGCAGTTCTTC. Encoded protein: CASSASGGAGPEQFF.